Listed below are T cell receptor beta chains from one sample, sequenced in a study of regulatory T cells in long-lasting Graves disease. Using its own MiXCR run on the multiplex PCR reads, TCRdb lists one record per CDR3 protein. Altogether around 500,000 distinct CDR3 sequences are present, less than 25% being singletons, with the ten largest covering approximately 8%. Sequencing used peripheral blood mononuclear cells (PBMCs), obtained when the disease was refractory, from a patient treated with antithyroid drugs. These receptors all come from a female donor with Graves disease. CDR3s include the opening cysteine and the closing phenylalanine or tryptophan. A D gene is named only where the DNA matches it firmly. The listing skips clone size in some rows; elsewhere it reads once, few, many or a size class.

V gene	J gene	clone size	D gene	CDR3 protein	CDR3 DNA
TRBV19	TRBJ2-7	few	TRBD2	CASSTREGLYEQYF	TGTGCCAGTAGTACACGGGAGGGCCTTTACGAGCAGTACTTC
TRBV5-6	TRBJ2-7	NA	NA	CASSAVHGVGYEQYF	TGTGCCAGCAGCGCGGTCCACGGGGTAGGCTACGAGCAGTACTTC
TRBV9	TRBJ2-1	once	NA	CASSPRLRGNEQFF	TGTGCCAGCAGCCCTCGGCTCAGGGGAAATGAGCAGTTCTTC
TRBV19	TRBJ2-7	NA	NA	CASRIGSSSYEQYF	TGTGCCAGCAGGATTGGGTCCAGCTCCTACGAGCAGTACTTC
TRBV29-1	TRBJ1-1	NA	NA	CSVFGLGNTEAFF	TGCAGCGTTTTCGGACTGGGGAACACTGAAGCTTTCTTT
TRBV4-1	TRBJ2-7	few	TRBD2	CASSQGVSGAYEQYF	TGCGCCAGCAGCCAGGGGGTTAGCGGGGCCTACGAGCAGTACTTC
TRBV3-1	TRBJ2-7	NA	TRBD2	CASSKGSRLAGDEQYF	TGTGCCAGCAGCAAAGGGTCCCGACTAGCGGGAGACGAGCAGTACTTC
TRBV5-4	TRBJ1-6	NA	TRBD1	CASSLGGTGGPPLHF	TGTGCCAGCAGCTTGGGGGGGACAGGGGGACCACCCCTCCACTTT
TRBV5-1	TRBJ2-7	many	TRBD1	CASRRITGQGDEQYF	TGCGCCAGCAGAAGAATTACGGGACAGGGAGACGAGCAGTACTTC
TRBV15	TRBJ2-7	many	NA	CATSSGTSYEQYF	TGTGCCACCAGCTCCGGAACCTCCTACGAGCAGTACTTC
TRBV7-9	TRBJ1-4	many	NA	CASSFSVLKDEKLFF	TGTGCCAGCAGCTTCTCAGTGCTCAAGGATGAAAAACTGTTTTTT
TRBV5-1	TRBJ2-7	few	TRBD1	CASSLASTGGDYEQYF	TGCGCCAGCAGCTTGGCCTCGACAGGGGGGGACTACGAGCAGTACTTC
TRBV3-1	TRBJ2-5	many	TRBD2	CASSPNLAAGGRETQYF	TGTGCCAGCAGCCCCAACCTAGCGGCGGGAGGTCGAGAGACCCAGTACTTC
TRBV19	TRBJ1-1	few	NA	CASSALIRSNTEAFF	TGTGCCAGTAGTGCCTTAATAAGGTCGAACACTGAAGCTTTCTTT
TRBV13	TRBJ2-4	many	NA	CASSRGGNIQYF	TGTGCCAGCAGCCGGGGAGGAAACATTCAGTACTTC
TRBV3-1	TRBJ2-5	NA	TRBD2	CASSLLLGEGQETQYF	TGTGCCAGCAGCCTCCTTTTGGGGGAGGGGCAAGAGACCCAGTACTTC
TRBV29-1	TRBJ1-1	many	NA	CSVELGTIGQHTEAFF	TGCAGCGTTGAACTGGGAACTATTGGACAGCACACTGAAGCTTTCTTT
TRBV12-3/TRBV12-4	TRBJ1-1	NA	TRBD1	CASSPNRGERVTEAFF	TGTGCCAGCAGTCCCAACAGGGGGGAACGAGTCACTGAAGCTTTCTTT